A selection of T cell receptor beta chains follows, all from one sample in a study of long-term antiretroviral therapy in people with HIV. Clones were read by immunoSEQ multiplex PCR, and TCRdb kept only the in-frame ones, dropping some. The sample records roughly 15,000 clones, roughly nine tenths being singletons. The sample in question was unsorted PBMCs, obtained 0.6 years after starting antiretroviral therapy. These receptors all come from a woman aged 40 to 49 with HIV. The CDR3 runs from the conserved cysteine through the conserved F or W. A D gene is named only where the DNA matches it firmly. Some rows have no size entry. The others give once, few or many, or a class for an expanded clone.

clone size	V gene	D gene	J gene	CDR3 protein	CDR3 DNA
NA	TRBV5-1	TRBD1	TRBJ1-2	CASSVTGVYGYTF	TGCGCCAGCAGCGTGACAGGGGTTTATGGCTACACCTTC
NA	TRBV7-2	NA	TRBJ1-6	CASSLAPGAGGYNSPLHF	TGTGCCAGCAGCTTAGCCCCGGGGGCGGGGGGTTATAATTCACCCCTCCACTTT
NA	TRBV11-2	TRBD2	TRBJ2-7	CASSPLAGTYEQYF	TGTGCCAGCAGCCCGCTAGCGGGGACTTACGAGCAGTACTTC
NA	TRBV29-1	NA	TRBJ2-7	CSVEDRGSSYEQYF	TGCAGCGTTGAAGATCGGGGAAGCTCCTACGAGCAGTACTTC
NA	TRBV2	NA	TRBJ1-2	CASSSTVNYGYTF	TGTGCCAGCAGTTCGACAGTGAACTATGGCTACACCTTC
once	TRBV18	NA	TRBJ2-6	CASSPLGRGGSGANVLTF	TGTGCCAGCTCACCCCTGGGCAGGGGCGGTTCTGGGGCCAACGTCCTGACTTTC
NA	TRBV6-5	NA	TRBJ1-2	CASSPRGEGYGYTF	TGTGCCAGCAGTCCGAGAGGGGAAGGCTATGGCTACACCTTC
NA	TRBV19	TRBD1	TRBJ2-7	CASTGTGSYEQYF	TGTGCCAGCACCGGGACAGGGTCGTACGAGCAGTACTTC
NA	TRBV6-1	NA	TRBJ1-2	CASRRPQDSYGYTF	TGTGCCAGCAGAAGACCCCAGGACAGCTATGGCTACACCTTC
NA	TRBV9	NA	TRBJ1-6	CASSPEGVGSPLHF	TGTGCCAGCAGCCCCGAGGGGGTTGGTTCACCCCTCCACTTT
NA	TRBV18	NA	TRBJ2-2	CASSPFDTLTGELFF	TGTGCCAGCTCACCATTTGACACCCTCACCGGGGAGCTGTTTTTT
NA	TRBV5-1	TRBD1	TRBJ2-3	CASSPRTGGTDTQYF	TGCGCCAGCAGCCCTCGGACAGGGGGCACAGATACGCAGTATTTT
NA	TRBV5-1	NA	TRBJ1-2	CASSSLDRSYGYTF	TGCGCCAGCAGCTCCCTTGACAGGAGCTATGGCTACACCTTC
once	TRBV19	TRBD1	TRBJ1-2	CASNSQPGGYGYTF	TGTGCCAGTAACTCCCAGCCAGGGGGCTATGGCTACACCTTC
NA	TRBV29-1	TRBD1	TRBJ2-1	CSVRDRETYNEQFF	TGCAGCGTGAGGGACAGGGAAACCTACAATGAGCAGTTCTTC
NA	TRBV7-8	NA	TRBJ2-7	CATGDRPFSYEQYF	TGTGCCACTGGAGACAGGCCGTTCTCCTACGAGCAGTACTTC
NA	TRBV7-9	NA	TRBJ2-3	CASSFQGSDTQYF	TGTGCCAGCAGCTTCCAGGGATCAGATACGCAGTATTTT
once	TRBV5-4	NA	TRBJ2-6	CASSLGRSSGANVLTF	TGTGCCAGCAGCTTAGGGCGAAGCTCTGGGGCCAACGTCCTGACTTTC